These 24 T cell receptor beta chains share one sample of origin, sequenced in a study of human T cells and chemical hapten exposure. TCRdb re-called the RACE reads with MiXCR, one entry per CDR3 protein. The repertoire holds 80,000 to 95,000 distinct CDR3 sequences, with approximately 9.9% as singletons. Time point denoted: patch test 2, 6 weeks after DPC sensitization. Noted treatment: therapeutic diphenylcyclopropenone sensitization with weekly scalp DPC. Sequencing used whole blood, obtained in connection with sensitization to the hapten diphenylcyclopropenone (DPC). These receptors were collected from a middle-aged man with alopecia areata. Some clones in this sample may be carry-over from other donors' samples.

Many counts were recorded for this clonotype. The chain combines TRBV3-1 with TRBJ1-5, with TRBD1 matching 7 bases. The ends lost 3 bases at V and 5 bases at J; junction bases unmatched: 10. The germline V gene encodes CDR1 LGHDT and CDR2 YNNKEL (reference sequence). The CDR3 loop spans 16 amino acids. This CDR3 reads CASSHYQGGQHQPQHF. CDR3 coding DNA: TGTGCCAGCAGCCACTACCAGGGGGGACAGCATCAGCCCCAGCATTTT. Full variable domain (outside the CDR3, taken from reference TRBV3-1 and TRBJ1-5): DTAVSQTPKYLVTQMGNDKSIKCEQNLGHDTMYWYKQDSKKFLKIMFSYNNKELIINETVPNRFSPKSPDKAHLNLHINSLELGDSAVYFCASSHYQGGQHQPQHFGDGTRLSIL.

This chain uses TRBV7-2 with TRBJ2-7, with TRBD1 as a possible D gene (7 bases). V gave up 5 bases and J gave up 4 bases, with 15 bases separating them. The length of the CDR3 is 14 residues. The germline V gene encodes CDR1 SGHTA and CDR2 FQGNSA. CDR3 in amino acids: CASSPTGAGYEQYF. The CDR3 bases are TGTGCCAGCAGCCCAACAGGGGCGGGGTACGAGCAGTACTTC.

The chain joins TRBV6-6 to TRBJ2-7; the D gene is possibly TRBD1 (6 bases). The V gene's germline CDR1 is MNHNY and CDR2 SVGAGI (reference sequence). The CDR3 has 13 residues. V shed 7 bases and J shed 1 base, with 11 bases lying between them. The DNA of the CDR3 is TGTGCCAGCAACCCCACAGGGTCCTACGAGCAGTACTTC. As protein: CASNPTGSYEQYF.

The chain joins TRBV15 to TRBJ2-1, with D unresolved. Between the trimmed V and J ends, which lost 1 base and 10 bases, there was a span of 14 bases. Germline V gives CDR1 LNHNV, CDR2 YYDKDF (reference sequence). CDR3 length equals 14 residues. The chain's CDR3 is CATSRGPGAREQFF. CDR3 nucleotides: TGTGCCACCAGCAGAGGACCCGGTGCGAGGGAGCAGTTCTTC.

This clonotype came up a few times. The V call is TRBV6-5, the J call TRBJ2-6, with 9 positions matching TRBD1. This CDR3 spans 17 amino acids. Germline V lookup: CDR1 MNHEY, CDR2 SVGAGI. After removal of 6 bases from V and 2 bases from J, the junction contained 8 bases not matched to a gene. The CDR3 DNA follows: TGTGCCAGCAGAGGGGGACAGGGAGTAACTGGGGCCAACGTCCTGACTTTC. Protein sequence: CASRGGQGVTGANVLTF.

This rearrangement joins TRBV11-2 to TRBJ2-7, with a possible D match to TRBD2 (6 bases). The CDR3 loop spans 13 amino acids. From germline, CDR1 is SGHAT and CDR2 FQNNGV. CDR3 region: CASRTGTSYEQYV. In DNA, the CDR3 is TGTGCCAGCAGAACTGGGACTTCCTATGAGCAGTACGTC.

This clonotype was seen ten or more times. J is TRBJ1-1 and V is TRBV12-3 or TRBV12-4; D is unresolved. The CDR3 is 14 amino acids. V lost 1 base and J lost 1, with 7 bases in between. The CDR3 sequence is CASSLDWGNTEAFF. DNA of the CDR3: TGTGCCAGCAGTTTAGACTGGGGGAACACTGAAGCTTTCTTT.

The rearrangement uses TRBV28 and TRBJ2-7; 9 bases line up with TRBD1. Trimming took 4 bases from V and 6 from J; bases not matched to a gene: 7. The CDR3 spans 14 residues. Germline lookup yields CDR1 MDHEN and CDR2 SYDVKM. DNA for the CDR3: TGTGCCAGCAGTTCCCCCGGGACAGGGAGCGAGCAGTACTTC. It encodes CASSSPGTGSEQYF.

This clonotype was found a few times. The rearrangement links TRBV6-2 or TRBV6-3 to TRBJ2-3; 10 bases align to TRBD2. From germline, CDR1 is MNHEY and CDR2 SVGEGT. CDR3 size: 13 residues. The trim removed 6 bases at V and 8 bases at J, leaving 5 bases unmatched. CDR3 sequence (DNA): TGTGCCAGCAGGTCACTAGCGGGATCTACGCAGTATTTT. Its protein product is CASRSLAGSTQYF.

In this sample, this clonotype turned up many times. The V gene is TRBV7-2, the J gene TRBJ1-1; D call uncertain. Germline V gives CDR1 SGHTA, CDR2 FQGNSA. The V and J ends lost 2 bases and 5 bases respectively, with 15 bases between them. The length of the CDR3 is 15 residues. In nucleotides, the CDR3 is TGTGCCAGCAGCTTAATGGAGGGATTGAGGACTGAAGCTTTCTTT. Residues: CASSLMEGLRTEAFF. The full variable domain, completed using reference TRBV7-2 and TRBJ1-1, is GAGVSQSPSNKVTEKGKDVELRCDPISGHTALYWYRQSLGQGLEFLIYFQGNSAPDKSGLPSDRFSAERTGGSVSTLTIQRTQQEDSAVYLCASSLMEGLRTEAFFGQGTRLTVV.

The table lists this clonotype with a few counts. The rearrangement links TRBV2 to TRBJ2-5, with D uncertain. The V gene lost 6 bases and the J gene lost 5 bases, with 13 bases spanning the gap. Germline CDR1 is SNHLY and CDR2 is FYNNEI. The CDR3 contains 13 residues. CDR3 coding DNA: TGTGCCAGCAGATCGACGGTCGAGGAGACCCAGTACTTC. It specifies CASRSTVEETQYF.

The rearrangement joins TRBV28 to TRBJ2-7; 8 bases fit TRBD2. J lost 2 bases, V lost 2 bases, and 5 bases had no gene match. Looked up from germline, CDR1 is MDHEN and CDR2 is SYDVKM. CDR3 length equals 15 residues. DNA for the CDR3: TGTGCCAGCAGTTTAACAGCGGGAGTGCCCTACGAGCAGTACTTC. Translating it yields CASSLTAGVPYEQYF.

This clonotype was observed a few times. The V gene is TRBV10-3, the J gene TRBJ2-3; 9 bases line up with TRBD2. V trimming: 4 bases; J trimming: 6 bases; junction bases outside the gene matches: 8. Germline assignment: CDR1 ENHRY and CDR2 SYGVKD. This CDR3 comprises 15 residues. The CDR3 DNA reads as TGTGCCATCAGTGGGAGAGCGGGAGGCAACGATACGCAGTATTTT. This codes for CAISGRAGGNDTQYF.

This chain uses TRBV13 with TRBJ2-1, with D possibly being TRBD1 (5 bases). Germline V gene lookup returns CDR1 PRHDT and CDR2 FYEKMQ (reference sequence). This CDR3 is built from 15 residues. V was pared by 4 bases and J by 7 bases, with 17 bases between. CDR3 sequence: CASSSGQGGVNEQFF. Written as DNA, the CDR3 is TGTGCCAGCAGCTCCGGGCAGGGTGGAGTAAATGAGCAGTTCTTC.

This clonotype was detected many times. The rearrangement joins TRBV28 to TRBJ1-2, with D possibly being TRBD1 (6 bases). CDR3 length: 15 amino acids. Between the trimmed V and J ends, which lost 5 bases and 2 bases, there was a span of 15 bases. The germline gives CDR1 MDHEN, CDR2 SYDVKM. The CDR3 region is CASSPGDILNYGYTF. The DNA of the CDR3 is TGTGCCAGCAGTCCCGGGGACATTTTAAACTATGGCTACACCTTC.

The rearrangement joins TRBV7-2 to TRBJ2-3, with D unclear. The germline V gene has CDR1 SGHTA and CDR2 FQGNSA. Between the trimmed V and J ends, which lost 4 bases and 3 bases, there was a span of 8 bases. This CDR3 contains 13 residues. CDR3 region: CASSSSFTDTQYF. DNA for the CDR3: TGTGCCAGCAGCTCCTCCTTTACAGATACGCAGTATTTT.

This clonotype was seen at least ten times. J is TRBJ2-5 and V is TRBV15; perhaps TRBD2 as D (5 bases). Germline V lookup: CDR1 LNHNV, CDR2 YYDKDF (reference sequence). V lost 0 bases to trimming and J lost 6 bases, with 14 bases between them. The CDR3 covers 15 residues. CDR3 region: CATSRDPSAGKTQYF. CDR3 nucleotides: TGTGCCACCAGCAGAGACCCTTCCGCCGGGAAGACCCAGTACTTC.

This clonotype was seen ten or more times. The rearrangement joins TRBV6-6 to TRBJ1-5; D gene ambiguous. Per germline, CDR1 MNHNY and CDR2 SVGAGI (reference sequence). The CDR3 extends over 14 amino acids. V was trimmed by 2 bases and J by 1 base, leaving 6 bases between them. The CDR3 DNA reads TGTGCCAGCAGTTACGGGTCGAGCAATCAGCCCCAGCATTTT. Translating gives CASSYGSSNQPQHF.

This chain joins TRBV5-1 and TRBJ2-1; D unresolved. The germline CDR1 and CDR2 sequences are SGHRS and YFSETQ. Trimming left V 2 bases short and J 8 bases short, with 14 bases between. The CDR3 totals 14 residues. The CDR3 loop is CASSFESGGDEQFF. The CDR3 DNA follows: TGCGCCAGCAGCTTCGAGTCAGGTGGGGATGAGCAGTTCTTC.

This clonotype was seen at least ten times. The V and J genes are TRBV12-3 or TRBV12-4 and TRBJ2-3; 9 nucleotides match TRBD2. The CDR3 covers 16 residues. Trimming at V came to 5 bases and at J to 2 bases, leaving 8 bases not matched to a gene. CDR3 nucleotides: TGTGCCAGCAGTAGGGCTAGCGGGGACAACACAGATACGCAGTATTTT. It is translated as CASSRASGDNTDTQYF.

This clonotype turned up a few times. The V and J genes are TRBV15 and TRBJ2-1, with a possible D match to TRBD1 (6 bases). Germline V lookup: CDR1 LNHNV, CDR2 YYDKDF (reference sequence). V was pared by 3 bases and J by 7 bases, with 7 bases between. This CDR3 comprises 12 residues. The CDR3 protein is CATSRDSNEQFF. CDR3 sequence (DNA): TGTGCCACCAGCAGGGACAGTAATGAGCAGTTCTTC.

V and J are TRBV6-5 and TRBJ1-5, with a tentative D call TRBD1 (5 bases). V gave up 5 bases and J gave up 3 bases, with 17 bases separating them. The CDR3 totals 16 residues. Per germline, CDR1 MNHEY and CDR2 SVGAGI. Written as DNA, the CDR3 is TGTGCCAGCAGTAACAGCCACGACAGCATCAATCAGCCCCAGCATTTT. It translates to CASSNSHDSINQPQHF.

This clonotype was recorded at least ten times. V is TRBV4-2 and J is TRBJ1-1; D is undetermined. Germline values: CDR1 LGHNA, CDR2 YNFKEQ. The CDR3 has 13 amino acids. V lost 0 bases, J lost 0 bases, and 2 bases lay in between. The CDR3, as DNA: TGTGCCAGCAGCCAAGAGATGAACACTGAAGCTTTCTTT. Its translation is CASSQEMNTEAFF.

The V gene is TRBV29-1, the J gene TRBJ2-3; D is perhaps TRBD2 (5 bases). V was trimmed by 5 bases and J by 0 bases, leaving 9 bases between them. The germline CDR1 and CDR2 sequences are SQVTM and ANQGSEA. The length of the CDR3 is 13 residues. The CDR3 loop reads CSVKGGSTDTQYF. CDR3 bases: TGCAGCGTTAAAGGCGGGAGCACAGATACGCAGTATTTT.